These 25 T cell receptor beta chains share one sample of origin, sequenced in a study of regulatory T cells in long-lasting Graves disease (dated by TCRdb to the early 2020s). Libraries were made using multiplex PCR. Sequencing took place on an Illumina HiSeq 4000. To build TCR beta libraries, CDR3 regions were amplified by Arm-PCR using iRepertoire HTBI primers. Starting from the raw public reads, TCRdb applied fastp trimming at Q25, assembled clones with MiXCR and retained in-frame beta chains. Every CDR3 protein is listed once, alongside the most common genes and DNA of its rows. The sample table shows under 500,000 distinct CDR3 sequences, and roughly 17% are seen once. Of the sample, around 10% falls within the top ten clones. Reading the label with the study, this specimen's time point is: newly diagnosed GD, antithyroid drugs for less than 3 months. RNA was extracted from PBMCs in TRIzol for both TCR sequencing and RNA sequencing.

This sample was also put to use in a study of T cells in Graves' hyperthyroidism and ophthalmopathy.

This specimen consisted of peripheral blood mononuclear cells (PBMCs), obtained at new diagnosis, from a patient treated with antithyroid drugs. Source of these receptors: a woman aged 30 to 39 with Graves disease. Donor details come from another sample of the same person, matched by shared clones.

The chain links TRBV7-9 to TRBJ1-6; D remains unclear. The germline gives CDR1 SEHNR, CDR2 FQNEAQ (reference sequence). Trimming took 3 bases from V and 7 from J, leaving 7 bases between them. There are 13 residues in the CDR3. The CDR3 DNA reads TGTGCCAGCAGCTTTCGGCAGAATTCACCCCTCCACTTT. It is translated as CASSFRQNSPLHF. The variable domain in full, with the rest retrieved from reference TRBV7-9 and TRBJ1-6, is DTGVSQNPRHKITKRGQNVTFRCDPISEHNRLYWYRQTLGQGPEFLTYFQNEAQLEKSRLLSDRFSAERPKGSFSTLEIQRTEQGDSAMYLCASSFRQNSPLHFGNGTRLTVT.

J is TRBJ2-7 and V is TRBV18; 9 positions agree with TRBD2. Germline CDR1 and CDR2: KGHSH and LQKENI. This CDR3 is 15 amino acids long. J gave up 6 bases and V 2 bases, and 8 bases lay outside the gene matches. This CDR3 reads CASSPRLSGRLEQYF. The DNA for the CDR3 is TGTGCCAGCTCACCAAGGTTGAGCGGGAGGCTCGAGCAGTACTTC.

This clonotype has ten or more counts. V usage is TRBV27 and J usage is TRBJ1-2; D is perhaps TRBD1 (5 bases). Germline V gives CDR1 MNHEY, CDR2 SMNVEV (reference sequence). CDR3 length equals 14 residues. V dropped 6 bases and J dropped 3 bases, with 14 bases sitting between them. The CDR3 DNA is TGTGCCAGCAGAACTGGGACCGAGTACTATGGCTACACCTTC. Amino acids: CASRTGTEYYGYTF.

This clonotype was found many times. The chain has TRBV12-3 or TRBV12-4 and TRBJ2-7, with TRBD1 identical over 7 bases. TRBJ1-2 matches the DNA end more closely, so the J call is doubtful. The CDR3 is 12 residues long. The CDR3: CASTPGQFRYTF. The CDR3 DNA reads TGTGCCAGCACCCCGGGACAGTTCCGCTACACCTTC.

Of note for this clonotype: A much larger clone lies a single base off, so this may be a read error. The chain has TRBV27 and TRBJ1-1; D is ambiguous. Germline CDR1 is MNHEY and CDR2 is SMNVEV (reference sequence). The CDR3 runs 11 residues. V was cut by 6 bases and J by 2 bases, with 4 bases left in between. CDR3 sequence: CASRSNTEAFF. The CDR3 DNA follows: TGTGCCAGCAGAAGTAACACTGAAGCTTTCTTT.

This clonotype was observed at least ten times. The V and J genes are TRBV18 and TRBJ1-1; the match to TRBD1 covers 7 bases. The CDR3 extends over 17 amino acids. Germline CDR1 KGHSH, CDR2 LQKENI. The junction had 9 bases not matched to a gene; V was cut back by 2 bases and J by 0 bases. CDR3 nucleotide sequence: TGTGCCAGCTCACCAGAGACGACAGGGACCTTGAACACTGAAGCTTTCTTT. Protein sequence: CASSPETTGTLNTEAFF.

This clonotype came up many times. The chain has TRBV27 and TRBJ2-5; TRBD2 matches at 8 bases. V shed 5 bases and J 1 base; nucleotides not matched to a gene: 9. This CDR3 region has 16 residues. The V gene's germline CDR1 is MNHEY and CDR2 SMNVEV (reference sequence). CDR3 sequence: CASSPLPAGAQETQYF. The CDR3 DNA is TGTGCCAGCAGTCCTCTCCCAGCGGGGGCCCAAGAGACCCAGTACTTC.

The V gene is TRBV20-1, the J gene TRBJ2-1, with a weak D call TRBD1 (5 bases). Trimming left V 0 bases short and J 12 bases short, with 15 bases between. The CDR3 length is 13 residues. In germline, CDR1 is DFQATT, CDR2 SNEGSKA (reference sequence). The CDR3 nucleotides read TGCAGTGCTAGAGAAAGTCGCAGGGCTGTGCAGTTCTTC. Protein: CSARESRRAVQFF.

This clonotype has a count of ten or more. CDR3 coding DNA: TGTGCCAGCAGTCCCTGGGGGCGGGGGACATACAATGAGCAGTTCTTC. Encoded protein: CASSPWGRGTYNEQFF. The chain carries TRBV6-1 and TRBJ2-1; TRBD2 might be the D (7 bases). The V gene's germline CDR1 is MNHNS and CDR2 SASEGT. V was clipped by 5 bases and J by 4 bases, with 18 bases between them. The CDR3 contains 16 residues.

This clonotype was seen many times. CDR3 in DNA: TGTGCCAGCAGCACCCCCGGGGGCAGGGGGACTGGTTCAGAACAGTATTTT. This encodes CASSTPGGRGTGSEQYF. The V gene is TRBV6-1, the J gene TRBJ2-3; D is perhaps TRBD1 (7 bases). Between the trimmed V and J ends, which lost 6 bases and 12 bases, there was a span of 31 bases. Per the germline V gene, CDR1 is MNHNS and CDR2 is SASEGT. The CDR3 is made up of 17 amino acids.

This clonotype has just a few counts. The chain couples TRBV6-1 to TRBJ2-5, with D perhaps assigned TRBD1 or TRBD2 (5 bases each). Per germline, CDR1 MNHNS and CDR2 SASEGT. V lost 6 bases, J lost 4 bases, and 18 bases lay in between. There are 15 residues in the CDR3. CDR3 loop: CASSFNGPGGETQYF. The CDR3 nucleotides are TGTGCCAGCAGCTTCAATGGGCCTGGGGGAGAGACCCAGTACTTC.

Worth noting for this clonotype: This could be a read error, since a much larger clone is one nucleotide away. V gene TRBV7-8 combines with J gene TRBJ2-1; 7 bases map to TRBD1. This CDR3 region has 17 residues. After removal of 5 bases from V and 11 bases from J, the junction contained 21 bases not matched to a gene. Germline V CDR1 and CDR2: SGHVS, FQNEAQ. CDR3 region: CASSALKGQSAIHKQFF. CDR3 bases: TGTGCCAGCAGCGCACTGAAGGGACAGTCGGCGATTCATAAGCAGTTCTTC.

This clonotype was counted ten times or more. The CDR3 spells CASSLAAGFVDEQYF. The CDR3 DNA reads as TGCGCCAGCAGCTTGGCCGCCGGGTTTGTCGACGAGCAGTACTTC. The chain recombines TRBV5-1 with TRBJ2-7; D is uncertain. V was clipped by 0 bases and J by 5 bases, with 15 bases between them. Per the germline V gene, CDR1 is SGHRS and CDR2 is YFSETQ. The CDR3 contains 15 residues.

This clonotype was counted ten times or more. The chain joins TRBV12-3 or TRBV12-4 to TRBJ1-1; TRBD1 aligns across 8 bases. This CDR3 has 13 amino acids. Trimming at V came to 7 bases and at J to 8 bases, leaving 9 bases not matched to a gene. The CDR3 DNA reads TGTGCCAGCACCATAATACAGGGGGGAGAAGCTTTCTTT. Translation gives CASTIIQGGEAFF.

The sample holds many counts of this clonotype. J is TRBJ2-5 and V is TRBV3-1; 8 bases agree with TRBD2. The CDR3 extends over 16 amino acids. V shed 3 bases, J shed 6 bases, and the junction held 12 bases outside the gene matches. CDR1 and CDR2 (germline): LGHDT, YNNKEL (reference sequence). CDR3 nucleotide sequence: TGTGCCAGCAGCCAGACCAGAGCGGGAGAAAGGAAGACCCAGTACTTC. The encoded protein is CASSQTRAGERKTQYF.

On this clonotype itself: This likely traces to a read error, being one base from a far larger clone. The rearrangement joins TRBV28 to TRBJ2-1; 9 positions agree with TRBD2. The V gene end was trimmed by 6 bases and the J gene end by 10 bases; junction bases not matched to a gene: 13. Per the germline V gene, CDR1 is MDHEN and CDR2 is SYDVKM. The CDR3 is 15 amino acids. Here the CDR3 DNA reads TGTGCCAGCAGGGAACCGGGACTAGCAGACTACGAGCAGTTCTTC. The encoded protein is CASREPGLADYEQFF. The variable domain in full, with the rest retrieved from reference TRBV28 and TRBJ2-1, is DVKVTQSSRYLVKRTGEKVFLECVQDMDHENMFWYRQDPGLGLRLIYFSYDVKMKEKGDIPEGYSVSREKKERFSLILESASTNQTSMYLCASREPGLADYEQFFGPGTRLTVL.

This clonotype was counted many times. The CDR3 bases are TGCAGTGCTAGAGACCCGCGGGTTTCCTATAGCAATCAGCCCCAGCATTTT. It encodes CSARDPRVSYSNQPQHF. J is TRBJ1-5 and V is TRBV20-1; D is unresolved. V shed 0 bases and J shed 0 bases, with 15 bases lying between them. CDR1 and CDR2 (germline): DFQATT, SNEGSKA (reference sequence). The CDR3 totals 17 residues.

Only a few counts were recorded for this clonotype. The chain combines TRBV27 with TRBJ1-1, with D unresolved. Germline V gene sequence: CDR1 MNHEY, CDR2 SMNVEV (reference sequence). V was clipped by 5 bases and J by 3 bases, with 16 bases between them. This CDR3 comprises 15 residues. The CDR3 DNA sequence: TGTGCCAGCAGTCCTCTCGGGGAAGTGCACACTGAAGCTTTCTTT. Its protein is CASSPLGEVHTEAFF.

This chain connects TRBV5-1 to TRBJ2-3; D assignment may be TRBD1 or TRBD2 (6 bases each). V was pared by 0 bases and J by 6 bases, with 11 bases between. The CDR3 length is 14 residues. Germline assignment: CDR1 SGHRS and CDR2 YFSETQ. The CDR3 reads CASSLEGGSDTQYF. The CDR3 DNA follows: TGCGCCAGCAGCTTGGAAGGGGGGAGTGATACGCAGTATTTT.

The chain has TRBV2 and TRBJ1-2; TRBD1 agrees at 7 bases. In germline, CDR1 is SNHLY, CDR2 FYNNEI. Trimming took 0 bases from V and 4 from J; bases not matched to a gene: 2. This CDR3 has 14 residues. The CDR3 nucleotides read TGTGCCAGCAGTGAAGCTGGGACAGTCTATGGCTACACCTTC. Its translation is CASSEAGTVYGYTF. The full variable domain, in which reference TRBV2 and TRBJ1-2 provide the parts outside the CDR3, is EPEVTQTPSHQVTQMGQEVILRCVPISNHLYFYWYRQILGQKVEFLVSFYNNEISEKSEIFDDQFSVERPDGSNFTLKIRSTKLEDSAMYFCASSEAGTVYGYTFGSGTRLTVV.

This clonotype was recorded at least ten times. J is TRBJ2-1 and V is TRBV7-3; 8 nucleotides match TRBD2. The J segment lost 0 bases and the V segment lost 2 bases, leaving 15 bases of the junction unmatched. The CDR3 runs 20 residues. Germline V gene sequence: CDR1 SGHTA, CDR2 FQGTGA. CDR3 bases: TGTGCCAGCAGCTTAGCCGCAGGGACTAGGACCTCCTCCTCCTACAATGAGCAGTTCTTC. This codes for CASSLAAGTRTSSSYNEQFF.

At least ten counts were recorded for this clonotype. The chain uses TRBV11-2 and TRBJ1-4, with D uncertain. Trimming removed 6 bases at V and 0 bases at J, with 8 bases between. Germline CDR1 reads SGHAT; CDR2 reads FQNNGV. This CDR3 contains 14 residues. This CDR3 reads CASSQQSTNEKLFF. The CDR3 bases are TGTGCCAGCAGTCAACAGTCAACTAATGAAAAACTGTTTTTT.

This clonotype was picked up many times. This chain links TRBV12-3 or TRBV12-4 with TRBJ2-2; maybe TRBD1 (6 bases). Trimming removed 8 bases at V and 2 bases at J, with 27 bases between. The CDR3 loop spans 19 amino acids. DNA for the CDR3: TGTGCCAGCTATCGATATTGGGGGCGAGGGGCAGGCAACACCGGGGAGCTGTTTTTT. This encodes CASYRYWGRGAGNTGELFF.

Concerning this clonotype itself: Since a much larger clone is just one base distant, this may be a read error. V gene TRBV27 combines with J gene TRBJ2-1; TRBD2 matches 10 bases. CDR3 length equals 14 residues. Germline CDR1 MNHEY, CDR2 SMNVEV (reference sequence). CDR3 loop: CASSPAGGPRGQLF. The CDR3 DNA sequence: TGTGCCAGCAGTCCAGCGGGAGGGCCTCGGGGGCAGCTCTTC.

As concerns this clonotype: A much larger clone lies one base from this, so it may be a read error. The CDR3 carries no conserved terminal phenylalanine or tryptophan, so it likely arises from a read error. The V and J genes are TRBV5-1 and TRBJ2-3; TRBD2 matches at 8 bases. The CDR3 covers 14 residues. With 7 bases clipped from V and 3 bases from J, the junction kept 7 bases outside the gene matches. CDR1 and CDR2 (germline): SGHRS, YFSETQ. The CDR3 reads CASSDSGKTDTQYS. The CDR3 DNA sequence: TGCGCCAGCTCGGATAGCGGGAAAACAGATACGCAGTATTCT.